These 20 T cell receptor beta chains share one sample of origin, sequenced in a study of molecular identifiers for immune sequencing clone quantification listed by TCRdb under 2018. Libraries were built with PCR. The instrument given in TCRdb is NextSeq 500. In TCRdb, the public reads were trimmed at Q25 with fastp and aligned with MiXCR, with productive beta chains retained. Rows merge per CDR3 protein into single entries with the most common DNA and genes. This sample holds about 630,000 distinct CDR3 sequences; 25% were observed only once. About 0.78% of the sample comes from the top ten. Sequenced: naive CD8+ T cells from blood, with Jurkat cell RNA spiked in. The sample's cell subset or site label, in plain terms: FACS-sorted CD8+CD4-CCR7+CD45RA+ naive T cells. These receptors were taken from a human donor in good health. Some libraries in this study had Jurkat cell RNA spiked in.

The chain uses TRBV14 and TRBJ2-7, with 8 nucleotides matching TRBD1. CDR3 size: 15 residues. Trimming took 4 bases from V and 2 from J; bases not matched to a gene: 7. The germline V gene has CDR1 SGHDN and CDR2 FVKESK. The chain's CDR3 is CASSPFLQGAYEQYF. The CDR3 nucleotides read TGTGCCAGCAGCCCCTTCCTACAGGGGGCCTACGAGCAGTACTTC.

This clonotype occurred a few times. The CDR3 bases are TGTGCCAGCAGTTTATTTTTTATCGTGGAAAGCTCCTACAATGAGCAGTTCTTC. This codes for CASSLFFIVESSYNEQFF. The rearrangement links TRBV28 to TRBJ2-1, with D uncertain. Trimming removed 1 base from V and 0 bases from J, with 16 bases in between. Germline CDR1 MDHEN, CDR2 SYDVKM. The CDR3 extends over 18 amino acids.

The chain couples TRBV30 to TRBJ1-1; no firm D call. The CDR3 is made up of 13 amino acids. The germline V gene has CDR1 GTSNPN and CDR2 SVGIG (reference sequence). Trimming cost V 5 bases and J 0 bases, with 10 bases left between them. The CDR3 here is CAWGPVMNTEAFF. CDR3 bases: TGTGCCTGGGGTCCCGTTATGAACACTGAAGCTTTCTTT.

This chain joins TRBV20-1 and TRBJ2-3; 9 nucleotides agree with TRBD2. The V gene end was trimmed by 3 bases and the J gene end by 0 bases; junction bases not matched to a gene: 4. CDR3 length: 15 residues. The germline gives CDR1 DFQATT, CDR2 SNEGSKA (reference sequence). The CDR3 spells CSASDLAGSTDTQYF. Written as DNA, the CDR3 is TGCAGTGCTAGTGATCTAGCGGGAAGCACAGATACGCAGTATTTT.

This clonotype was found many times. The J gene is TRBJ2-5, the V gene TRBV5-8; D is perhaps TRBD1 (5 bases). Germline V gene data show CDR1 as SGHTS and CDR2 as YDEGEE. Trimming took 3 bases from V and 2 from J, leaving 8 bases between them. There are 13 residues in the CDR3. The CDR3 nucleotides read TGTGCCAGCAGCTCCCGACAGCAAGAGACCCAGTACTTC. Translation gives CASSSRQQETQYF.

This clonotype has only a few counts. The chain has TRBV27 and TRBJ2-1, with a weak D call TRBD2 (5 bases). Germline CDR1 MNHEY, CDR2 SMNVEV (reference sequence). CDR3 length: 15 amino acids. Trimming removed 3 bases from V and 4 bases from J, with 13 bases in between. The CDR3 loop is CASSFGPTGYNEQFF. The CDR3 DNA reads TGTGCCAGCAGTTTCGGACCCACGGGGTACAATGAGCAGTTCTTC.

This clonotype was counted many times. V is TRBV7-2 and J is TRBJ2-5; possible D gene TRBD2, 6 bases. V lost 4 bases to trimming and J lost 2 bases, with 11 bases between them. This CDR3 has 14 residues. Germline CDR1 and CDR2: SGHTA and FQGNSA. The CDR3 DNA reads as TGTGCCAGCAGCTCGGACGGGAGACAAGAGACCCAGTACTTC. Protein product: CASSSDGRQETQYF.

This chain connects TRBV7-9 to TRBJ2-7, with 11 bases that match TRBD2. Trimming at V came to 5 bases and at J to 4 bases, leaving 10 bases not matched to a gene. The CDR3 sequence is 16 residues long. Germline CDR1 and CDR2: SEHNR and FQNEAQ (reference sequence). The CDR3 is CASSQIWGLAVYEQYF. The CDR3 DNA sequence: TGTGCCAGCAGCCAGATCTGGGGACTAGCGGTTTACGAGCAGTACTTC. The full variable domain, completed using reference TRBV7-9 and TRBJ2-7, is DTGVSQNPRHKITKRGQNVTFRCDPISEHNRLYWYRQTLGQGPEFLTYFQNEAQLEKSRLLSDRFSAERPKGSFSTLEIQRTEQGDSAMYLCASSQIWGLAVYEQYFGPGTRLTVT.

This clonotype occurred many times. The CDR3 coding sequence is TGTGCCAGCAGCTTAGGTCCCGCAGGGGGCAACGAGCAGTACTTC. Translation gives CASSLGPAGGNEQYF. J is TRBJ2-7 and V is TRBV7-9; 8 bases match TRBD1. Germline CDR1 reads SEHNR; CDR2 reads FQNEAQ (reference sequence). The CDR3 is 15 amino acids. V was clipped by 1 base and J by 5 bases; unmatched bases: 7.

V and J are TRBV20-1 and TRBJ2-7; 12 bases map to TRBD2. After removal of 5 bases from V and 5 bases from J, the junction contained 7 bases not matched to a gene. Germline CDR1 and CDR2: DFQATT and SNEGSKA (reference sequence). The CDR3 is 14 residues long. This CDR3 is CSALTSGRFDEQYF. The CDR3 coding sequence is TGCAGTGCTTTGACTAGCGGGAGATTCGACGAGCAGTACTTC.

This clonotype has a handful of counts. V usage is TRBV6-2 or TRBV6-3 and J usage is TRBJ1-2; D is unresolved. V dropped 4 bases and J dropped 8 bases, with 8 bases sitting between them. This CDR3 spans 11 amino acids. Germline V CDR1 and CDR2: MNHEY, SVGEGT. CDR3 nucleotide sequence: TGTGCCAGCAGTTTCCCGGGGGGCTACACCTTC. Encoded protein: CASSFPGGYTF.

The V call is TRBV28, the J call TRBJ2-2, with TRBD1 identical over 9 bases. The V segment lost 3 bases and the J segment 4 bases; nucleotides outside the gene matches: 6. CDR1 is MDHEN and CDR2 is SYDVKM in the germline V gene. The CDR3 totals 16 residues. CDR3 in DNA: TGTGCCAGCAGTTTGCTTTACAGGGGGCTCACCGGGGAGCTGTTTTTT. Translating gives CASSLLYRGLTGELFF.

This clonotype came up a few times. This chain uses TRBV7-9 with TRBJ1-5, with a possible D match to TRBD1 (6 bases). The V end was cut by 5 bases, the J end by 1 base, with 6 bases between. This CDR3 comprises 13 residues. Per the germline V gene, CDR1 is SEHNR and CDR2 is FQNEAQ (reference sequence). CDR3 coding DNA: TGTGCCAGCAGCGGACAGAGCAATCAGCCCCAGCATTTT. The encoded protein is CASSGQSNQPQHF.

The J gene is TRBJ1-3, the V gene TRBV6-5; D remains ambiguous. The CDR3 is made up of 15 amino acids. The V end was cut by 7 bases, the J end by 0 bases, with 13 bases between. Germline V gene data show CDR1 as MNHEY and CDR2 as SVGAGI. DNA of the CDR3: TGTGCCAGCAATACATCCCCCTTCTCTGGAAACACCATATATTTT. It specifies CASNTSPFSGNTIYF.

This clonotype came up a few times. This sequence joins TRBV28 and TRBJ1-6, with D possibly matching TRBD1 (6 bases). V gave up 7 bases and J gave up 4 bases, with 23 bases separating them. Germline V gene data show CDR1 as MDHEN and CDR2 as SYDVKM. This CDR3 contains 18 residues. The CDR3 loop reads CASTPGAGTRQYNSPLHF. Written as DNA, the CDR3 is TGTGCCAGCACCCCAGGGGCGGGGACACGGCAGTATAATTCACCCCTCCACTTT.

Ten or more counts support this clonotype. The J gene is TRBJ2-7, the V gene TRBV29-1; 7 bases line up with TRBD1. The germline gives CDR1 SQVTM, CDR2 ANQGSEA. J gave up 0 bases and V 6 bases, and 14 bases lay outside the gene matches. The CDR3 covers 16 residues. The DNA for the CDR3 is TGCAGCGTGGAAAGTAGGGTAGGGACAGCCTCCTACGAGCAGTACTTC. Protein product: CSVESRVGTASYEQYF.

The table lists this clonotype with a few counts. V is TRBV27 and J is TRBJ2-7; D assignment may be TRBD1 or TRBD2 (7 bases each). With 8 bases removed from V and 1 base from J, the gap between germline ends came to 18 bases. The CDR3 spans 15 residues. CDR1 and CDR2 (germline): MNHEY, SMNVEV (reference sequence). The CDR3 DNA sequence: TGTGCCAGCGGACTAGGACAGGCCCTATCCTACGAGCAGTACTTC. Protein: CASGLGQALSYEQYF.

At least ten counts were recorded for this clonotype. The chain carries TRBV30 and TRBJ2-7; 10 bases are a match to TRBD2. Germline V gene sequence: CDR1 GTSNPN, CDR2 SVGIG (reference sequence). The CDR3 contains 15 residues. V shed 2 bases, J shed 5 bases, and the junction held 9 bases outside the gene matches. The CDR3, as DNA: TGTGCCTGGAGTATCACTAGCGGGGCCCTCCACGAGCAGTACTTC. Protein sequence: CAWSITSGALHEQYF.

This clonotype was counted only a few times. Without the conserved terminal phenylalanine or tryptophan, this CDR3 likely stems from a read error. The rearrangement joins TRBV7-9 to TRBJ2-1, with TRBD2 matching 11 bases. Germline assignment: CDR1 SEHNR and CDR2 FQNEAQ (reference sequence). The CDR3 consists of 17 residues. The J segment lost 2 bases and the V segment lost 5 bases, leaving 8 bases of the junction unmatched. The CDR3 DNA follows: TGTGCCAGCAGCGCTATAACTAGCGGGAGTACCTACAATGAGCAGTTCCTC. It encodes CASSAITSGSTYNEQFL.

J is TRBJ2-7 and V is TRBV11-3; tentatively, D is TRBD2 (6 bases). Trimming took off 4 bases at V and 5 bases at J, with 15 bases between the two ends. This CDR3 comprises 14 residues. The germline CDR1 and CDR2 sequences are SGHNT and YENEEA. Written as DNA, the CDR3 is TGTGCCAGCAGCTGGAGCGGGTGGGACCACGAGCAGTACTTC. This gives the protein CASSWSGWDHEQYF.